This T cell receptor beta chain was sequenced in a study of blood T cell repertoires in COVID-19 (dated by TCRdb to 2018 to 2021). A note on the overall study: Collaborator samples came from the United States, Italy and Spain and covered acute and convalescent phases of COVID-19. The prospective study material was composed of cDNA or gDNA derived from T cells, B-cell-depleted T cells, or PBMCs. Deeply sampled blood TCRbeta repertoires from subjects exposed to, actively infected with, or recovered from COVID-19 were included in the dataset. The repertoires were released in a freely available public database intended as a resource for research on the immune response to SARS-CoV-2. The samples were drawn from the first 160 participants of the ongoing ImmuneRACE study and from about 1,200 subjects provided by 6 global collaborators. Sample metadata almost always included a de-identified subject ID, COVID-19 status, age in years and sex. HLA class I and class II types, where available, came from metadata supplied by the sample provider rather than from assay-based typing. Study-wide findings and limitations: Clinical and demographic metadata were provided uncurated, with the amount varying by source and participant.

In Seattle, one collaborating source enrolled patients while the infection was active and tracked those patients longitudinally over the course of disease. Each collaborating institution followed its own protocols to collect whole blood in K2EDTA tubes. For TCRbeta analysis, collaborators shipped samples in one of three forms: frozen whole blood, isolated PBMCs, or DNA extracted from either of those sample types. TCRbeta CDR3 regions were amplified from genomic DNA using the immunoSEQ Assay, a bias-controlled multiplex PCR. The study's processing was this. The number of nucleated cells in each sample was estimated by amplification of reference gene primers within the assay. To quantify the absolute abundance of each unique TCRbeta CDR3 rearrangement, sequence reads were collapsed and filtered. For each sample, productive Simpson clonality was calculated as the square root of Simpson's diversity index across productive rearrangements. TCRdb stores this immuneACCESS table with in-frame sequences only. Part of the clones is absent; in the studies checked, under half of the shortfall reflects unresolved V genes, and no reason is known for the rest. D and trimming come from the DNA, and the V and J calls and clone size come from that table. Recorded for this sample are under 200,000 clones; approximately 87% of them occurred a single time. In total, the top ten clones hold approximately 9.9% of the sample.

The V and J ends are trimmed by 4 bases and 8 bases, leaving 9 bases between them. Measured from the cysteine to the phenylalanine, the CDR3 is 12 residues long. Of the read, only the CDR3 DNA is kept; its 36 bases are in frame from base 1. Per the germline V gene (reference sequence), GTSNPN is the CDR1 and SVGIG is the CDR2. Of note for this clone: Its antigen target is currently unknown. No much larger clonotype is one base removed from it; base qualities were not supplied.

The TCR originated in a woman in her sixties or seventies with COVID-19, enrolled during active disease. Recombination joined TRBV30 with TRBJ1-6; TRBD1 is perhaps the D gene, given 6 matching bases. Material for sequencing was peripheral blood. The bases are TGTGCCTGGAAGGGGGGGGATTCACCCCTCCACTTT. Its translation reads: CAWKGGDSPLHF.